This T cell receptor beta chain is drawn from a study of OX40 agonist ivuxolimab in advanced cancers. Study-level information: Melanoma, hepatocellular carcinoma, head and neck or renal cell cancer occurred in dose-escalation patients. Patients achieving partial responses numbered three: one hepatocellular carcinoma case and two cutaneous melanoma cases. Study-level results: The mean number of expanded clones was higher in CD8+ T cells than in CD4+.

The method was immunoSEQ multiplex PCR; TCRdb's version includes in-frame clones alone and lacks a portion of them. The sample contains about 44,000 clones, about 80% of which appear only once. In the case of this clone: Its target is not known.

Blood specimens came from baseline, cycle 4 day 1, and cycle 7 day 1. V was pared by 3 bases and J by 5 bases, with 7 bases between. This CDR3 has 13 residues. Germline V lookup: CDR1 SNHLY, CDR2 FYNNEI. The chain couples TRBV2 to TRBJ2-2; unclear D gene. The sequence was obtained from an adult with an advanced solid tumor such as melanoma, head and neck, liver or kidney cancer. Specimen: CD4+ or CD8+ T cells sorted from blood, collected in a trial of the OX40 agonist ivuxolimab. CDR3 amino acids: CASSETSTGELFF. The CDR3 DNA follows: TGTGCCAGCAGTGAGACATCTACCGGGGAGCTGTTTTTT.